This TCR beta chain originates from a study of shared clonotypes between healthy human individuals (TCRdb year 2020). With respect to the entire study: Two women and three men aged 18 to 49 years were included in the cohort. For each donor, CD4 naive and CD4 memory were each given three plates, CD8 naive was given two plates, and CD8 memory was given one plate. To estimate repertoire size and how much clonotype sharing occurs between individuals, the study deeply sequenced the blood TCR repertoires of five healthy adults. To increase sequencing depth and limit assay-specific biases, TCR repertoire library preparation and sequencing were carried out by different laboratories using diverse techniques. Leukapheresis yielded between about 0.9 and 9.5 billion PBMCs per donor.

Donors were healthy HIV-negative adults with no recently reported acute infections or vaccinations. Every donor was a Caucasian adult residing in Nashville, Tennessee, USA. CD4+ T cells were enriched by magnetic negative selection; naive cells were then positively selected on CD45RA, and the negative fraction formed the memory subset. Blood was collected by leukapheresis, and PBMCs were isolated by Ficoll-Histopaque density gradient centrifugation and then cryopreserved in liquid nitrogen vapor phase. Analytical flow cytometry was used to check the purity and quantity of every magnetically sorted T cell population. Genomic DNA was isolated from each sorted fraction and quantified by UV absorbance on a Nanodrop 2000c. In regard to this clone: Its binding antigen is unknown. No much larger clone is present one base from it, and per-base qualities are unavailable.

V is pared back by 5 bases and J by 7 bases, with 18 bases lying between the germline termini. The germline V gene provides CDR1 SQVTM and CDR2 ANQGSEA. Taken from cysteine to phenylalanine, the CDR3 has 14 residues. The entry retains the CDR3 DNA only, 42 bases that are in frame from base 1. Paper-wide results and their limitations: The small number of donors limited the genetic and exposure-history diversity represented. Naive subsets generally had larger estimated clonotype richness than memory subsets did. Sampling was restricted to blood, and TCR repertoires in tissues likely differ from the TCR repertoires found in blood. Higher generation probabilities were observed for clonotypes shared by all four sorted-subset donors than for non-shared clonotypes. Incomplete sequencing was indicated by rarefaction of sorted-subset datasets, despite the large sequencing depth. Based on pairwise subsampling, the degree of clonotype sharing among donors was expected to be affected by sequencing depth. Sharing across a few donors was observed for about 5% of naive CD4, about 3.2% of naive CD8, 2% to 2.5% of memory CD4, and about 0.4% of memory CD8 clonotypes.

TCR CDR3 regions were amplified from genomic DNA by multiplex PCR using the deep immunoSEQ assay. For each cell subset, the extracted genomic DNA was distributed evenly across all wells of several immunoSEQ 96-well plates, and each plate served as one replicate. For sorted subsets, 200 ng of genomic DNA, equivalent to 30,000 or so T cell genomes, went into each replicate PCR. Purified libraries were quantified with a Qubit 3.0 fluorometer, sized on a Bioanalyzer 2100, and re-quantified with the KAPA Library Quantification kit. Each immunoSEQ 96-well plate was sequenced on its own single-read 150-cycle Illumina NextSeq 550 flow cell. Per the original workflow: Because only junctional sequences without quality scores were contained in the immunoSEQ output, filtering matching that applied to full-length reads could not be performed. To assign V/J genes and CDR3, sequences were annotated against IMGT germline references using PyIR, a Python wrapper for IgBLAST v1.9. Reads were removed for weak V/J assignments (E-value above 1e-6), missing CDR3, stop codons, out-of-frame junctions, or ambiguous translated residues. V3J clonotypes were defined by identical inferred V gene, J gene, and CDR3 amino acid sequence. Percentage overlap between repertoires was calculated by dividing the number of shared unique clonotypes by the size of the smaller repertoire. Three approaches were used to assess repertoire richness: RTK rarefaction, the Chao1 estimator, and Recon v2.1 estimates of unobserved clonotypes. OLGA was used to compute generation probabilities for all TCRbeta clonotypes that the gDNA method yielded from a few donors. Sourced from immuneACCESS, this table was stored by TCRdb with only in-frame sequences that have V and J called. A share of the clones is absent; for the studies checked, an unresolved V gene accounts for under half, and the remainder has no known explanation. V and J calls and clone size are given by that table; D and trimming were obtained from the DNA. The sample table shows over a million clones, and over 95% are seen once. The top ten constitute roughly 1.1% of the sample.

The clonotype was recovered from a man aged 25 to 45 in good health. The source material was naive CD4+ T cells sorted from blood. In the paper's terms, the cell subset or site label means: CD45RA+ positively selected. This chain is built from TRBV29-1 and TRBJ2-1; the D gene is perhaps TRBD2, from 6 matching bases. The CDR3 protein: CSVSRLAAVNEQFF. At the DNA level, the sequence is TGCAGCGTTAGTCGGTTAGCGGCGGTTAATGAGCAGTTCTTC.